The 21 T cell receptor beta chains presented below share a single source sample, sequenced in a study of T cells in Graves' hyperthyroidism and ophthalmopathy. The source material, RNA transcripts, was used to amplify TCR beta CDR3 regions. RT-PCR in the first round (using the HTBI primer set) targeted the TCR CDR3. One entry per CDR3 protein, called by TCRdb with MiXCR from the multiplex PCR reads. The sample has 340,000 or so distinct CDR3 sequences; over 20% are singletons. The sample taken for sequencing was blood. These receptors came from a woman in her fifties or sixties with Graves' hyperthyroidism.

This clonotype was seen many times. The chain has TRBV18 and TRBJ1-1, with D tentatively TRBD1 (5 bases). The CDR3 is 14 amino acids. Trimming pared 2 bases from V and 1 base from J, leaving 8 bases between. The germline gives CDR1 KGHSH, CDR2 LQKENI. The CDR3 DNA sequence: TGTGCCAGCTCACCAGCGGGGACGAACACTGAAGCTTTCTTT. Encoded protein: CASSPAGTNTEAFF. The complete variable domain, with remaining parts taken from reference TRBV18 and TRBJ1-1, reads NAGVMQNPRHLVRRRGQEARLRCSPMKGHSHVYWYRQLPEEGLKFMVYLQKENIIDESGMPKERFSAEFPKEGPSILRIQQVVRGDSAAYFCASSPAGTNTEAFFGQGTRLTVV.

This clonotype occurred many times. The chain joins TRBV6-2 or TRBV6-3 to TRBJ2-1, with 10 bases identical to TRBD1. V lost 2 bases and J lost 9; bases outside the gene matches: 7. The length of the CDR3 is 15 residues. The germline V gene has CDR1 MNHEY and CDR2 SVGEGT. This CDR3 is CASSYEGTGVFEQFF. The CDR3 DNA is TGTGCCAGCAGTTACGAGGGGACAGGGGTCTTTGAGCAGTTCTTC.

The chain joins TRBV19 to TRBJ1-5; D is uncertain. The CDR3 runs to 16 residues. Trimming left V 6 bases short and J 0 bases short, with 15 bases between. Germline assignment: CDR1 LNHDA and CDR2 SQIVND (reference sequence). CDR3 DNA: TGTGCCAGTAGGCTATCCCCGCGCAGTAGCAATCAGCCCCAGCATTTT. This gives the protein CASRLSPRSSNQPQHF. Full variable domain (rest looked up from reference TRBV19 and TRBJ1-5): DGGITQSPKYLFRKEGQNVTLSCEQNLNHDAMYWYRQDPGQGLRLIYYSQIVNDFQKGDIAEGYSVSREKKESFPLTVTSAQKNPTAFYLCASRLSPRSSNQPQHFGDGTRLSIL.

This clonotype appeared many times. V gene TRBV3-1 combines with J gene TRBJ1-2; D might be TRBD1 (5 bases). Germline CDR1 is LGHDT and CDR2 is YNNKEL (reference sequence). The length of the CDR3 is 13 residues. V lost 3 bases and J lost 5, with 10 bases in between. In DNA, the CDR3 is TGTGCCAGCAGCCACGGGACTCAGTATGGCTACACCTTC. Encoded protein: CASSHGTQYGYTF.

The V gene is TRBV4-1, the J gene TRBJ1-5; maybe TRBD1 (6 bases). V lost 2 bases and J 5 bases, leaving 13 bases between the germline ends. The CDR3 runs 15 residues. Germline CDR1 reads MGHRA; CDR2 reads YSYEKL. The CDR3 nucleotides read TGCGCCAGCAGCCAACGGTGGGGGGGGCATCAGCCCCAGCATTTT. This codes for CASSQRWGGHQPQHF.

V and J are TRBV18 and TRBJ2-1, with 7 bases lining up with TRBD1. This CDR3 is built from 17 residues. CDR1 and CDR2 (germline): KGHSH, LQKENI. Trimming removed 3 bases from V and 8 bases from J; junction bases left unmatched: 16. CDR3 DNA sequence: TGTGCCAGCTCACCTACGGAAGAGGGACAGTCAATCGATGAGCAGTTCTTC. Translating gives CASSPTEEGQSIDEQFF.

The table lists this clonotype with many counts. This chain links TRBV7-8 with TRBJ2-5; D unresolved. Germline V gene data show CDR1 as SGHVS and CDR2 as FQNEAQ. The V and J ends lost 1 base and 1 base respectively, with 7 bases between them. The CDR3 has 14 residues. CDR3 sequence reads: CASSLESAQETQYF. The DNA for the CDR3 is TGTGCCAGCAGCTTAGAGTCAGCCCAAGAGACCCAGTACTTC.

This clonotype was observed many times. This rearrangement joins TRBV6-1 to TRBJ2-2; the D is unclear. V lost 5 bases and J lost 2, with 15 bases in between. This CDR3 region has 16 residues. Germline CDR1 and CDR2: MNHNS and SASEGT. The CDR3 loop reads CASSSTTGSNTGELFF. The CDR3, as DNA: TGTGCCAGCAGTTCTACCACGGGCAGTAACACCGGGGAGCTGTTTTTT.

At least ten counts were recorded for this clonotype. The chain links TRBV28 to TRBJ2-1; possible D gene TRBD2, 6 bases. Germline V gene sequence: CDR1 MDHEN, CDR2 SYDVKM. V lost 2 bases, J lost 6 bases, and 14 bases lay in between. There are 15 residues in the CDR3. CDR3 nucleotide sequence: TGTGCCAGCAGTTTACCAGCGGGTGTTTCCAATGAGCAGTTCTTC. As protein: CASSLPAGVSNEQFF. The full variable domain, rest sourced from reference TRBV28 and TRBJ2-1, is DVKVTQSSRYLVKRTGEKVFLECVQDMDHENMFWYRQDPGLGLRLIYFSYDVKMKEKGDIPEGYSVSREKKERFSLILESASTNQTSMYLCASSLPAGVSNEQFFGPGTRLTVL.

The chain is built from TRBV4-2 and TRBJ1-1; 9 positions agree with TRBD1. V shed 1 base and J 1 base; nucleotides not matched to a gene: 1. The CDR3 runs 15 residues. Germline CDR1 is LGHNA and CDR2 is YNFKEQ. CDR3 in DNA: TGTGCCAGCAGCCAAGCGGGACAGGGGAACACTGAAGCTTTCTTT. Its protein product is CASSQAGQGNTEAFF.

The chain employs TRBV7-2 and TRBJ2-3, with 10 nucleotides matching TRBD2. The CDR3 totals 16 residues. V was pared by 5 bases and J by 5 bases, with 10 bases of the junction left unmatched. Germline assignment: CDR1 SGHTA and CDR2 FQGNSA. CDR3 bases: TGTGCCAGCAGCCCGAGCCTAGCGGGAGCGGAAGATACGCAGTATTTT. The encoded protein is CASSPSLAGAEDTQYF.

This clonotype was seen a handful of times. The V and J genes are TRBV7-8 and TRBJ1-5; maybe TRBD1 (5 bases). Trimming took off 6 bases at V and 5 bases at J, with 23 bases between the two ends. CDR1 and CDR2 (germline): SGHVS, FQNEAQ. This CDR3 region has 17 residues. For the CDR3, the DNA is TGTGCCAGCAGTCCACTGGGCAGGGAAGGGGTACATCAGCCCCAGCATTTT. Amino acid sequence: CASSPLGREGVHQPQHF.

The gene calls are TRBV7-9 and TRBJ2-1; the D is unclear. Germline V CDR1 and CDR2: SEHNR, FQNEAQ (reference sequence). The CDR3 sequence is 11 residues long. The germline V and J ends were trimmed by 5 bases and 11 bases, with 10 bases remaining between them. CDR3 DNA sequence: TGTGCCAGCAGCCCCCGGGCCAAGCAGTTCTTC. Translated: CASSPRAKQFF.

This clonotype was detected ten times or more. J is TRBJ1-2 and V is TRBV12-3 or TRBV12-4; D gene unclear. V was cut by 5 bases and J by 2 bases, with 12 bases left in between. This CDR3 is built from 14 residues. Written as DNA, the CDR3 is TGTGCCAGCAGTCCAAGAGGTCTGAACTATGGCTACACCTTC. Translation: CASSPRGLNYGYTF.

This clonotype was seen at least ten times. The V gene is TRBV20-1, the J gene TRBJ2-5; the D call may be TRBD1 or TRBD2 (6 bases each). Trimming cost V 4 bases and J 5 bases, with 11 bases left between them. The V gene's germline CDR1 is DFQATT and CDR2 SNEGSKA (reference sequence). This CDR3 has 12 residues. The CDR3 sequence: CSATRRGETQYF. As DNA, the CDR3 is TGCAGTGCTACCCGGAGGGGGGAGACCCAGTACTTC.

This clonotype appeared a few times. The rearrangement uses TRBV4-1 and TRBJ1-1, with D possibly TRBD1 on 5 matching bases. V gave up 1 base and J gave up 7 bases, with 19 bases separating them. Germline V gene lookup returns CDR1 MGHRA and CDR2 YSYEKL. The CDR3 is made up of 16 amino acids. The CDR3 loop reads CASSQGGGRGKSEAFF. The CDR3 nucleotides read TGCGCCAGCAGCCAAGGGGGGGGGAGGGGCAAAAGTGAAGCTTTCTTT.

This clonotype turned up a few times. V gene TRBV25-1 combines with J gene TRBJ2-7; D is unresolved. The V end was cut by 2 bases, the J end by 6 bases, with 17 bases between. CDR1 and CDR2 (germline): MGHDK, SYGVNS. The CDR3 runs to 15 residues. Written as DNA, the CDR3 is TGTGCCAGCAGTGAAAACCGGGCCCCACCACGCGAGCAGTACTTC. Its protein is CASSENRAPPREQYF.

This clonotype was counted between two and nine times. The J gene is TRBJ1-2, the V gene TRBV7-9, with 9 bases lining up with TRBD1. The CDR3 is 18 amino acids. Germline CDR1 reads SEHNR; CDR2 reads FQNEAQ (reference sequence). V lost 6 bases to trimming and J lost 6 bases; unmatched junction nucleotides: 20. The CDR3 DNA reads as TGTGCCAGCAGGTCCCCCCGGGACAGGGAAAACCCTAAGGATGGCTACACCTTC. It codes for CASRSPRDRENPKDGYTF.

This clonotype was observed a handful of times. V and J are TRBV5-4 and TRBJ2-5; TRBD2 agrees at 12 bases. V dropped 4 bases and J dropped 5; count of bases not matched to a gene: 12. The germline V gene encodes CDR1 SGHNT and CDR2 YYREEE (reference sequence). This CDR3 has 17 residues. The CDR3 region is CASSPASGGAVRETQYF. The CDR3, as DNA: TGTGCCAGCAGCCCTGCTAGCGGGGGGGCGGTGAGGGAGACCCAGTACTTC.

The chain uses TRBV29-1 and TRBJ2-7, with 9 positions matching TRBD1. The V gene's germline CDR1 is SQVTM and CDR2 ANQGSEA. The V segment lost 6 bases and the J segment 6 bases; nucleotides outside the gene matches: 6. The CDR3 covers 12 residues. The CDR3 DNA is TGCAGCGTCGGACAGGGGCCAGCCGAGCAGTACTTC. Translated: CSVGQGPAEQYF.

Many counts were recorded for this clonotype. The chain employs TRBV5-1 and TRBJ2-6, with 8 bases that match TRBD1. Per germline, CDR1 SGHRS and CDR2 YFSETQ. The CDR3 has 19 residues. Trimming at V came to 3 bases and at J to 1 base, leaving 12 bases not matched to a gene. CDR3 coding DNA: TGCGCCAGCAGCTATGGCAGGACAGGGCTGATTTCTGGGGCCAACGTCCTGACTTTC. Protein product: CASSYGRTGLISGANVLTF.